One sample yielded the 31 T cell receptor beta chains listed below, sequenced in a study of control samples from healthy donors and cancer patients. Sequencing was performed with immunoSEQ multiplex PCR; in TCRdb, only in-frame clones are kept and a portion is missing. The table has tens of thousands of clones, roughly nine tenths seen once. What was sequenced was PBMCs. These receptors all come from a man aged 35 to 55 with colorectal cancer.

V gene TRBV19 combines with J gene TRBJ2-1, with 13 bases identical to TRBD2. The CDR3 has 14 amino acids. J was trimmed by 9 bases and V by 5 bases; bases with no gene match: 4. Germline-derived CDR1 and CDR2 are LNHDA and SQIVND (reference sequence). The CDR3 sequence is CASSGTSGTGEQFF. CDR3 sequence (DNA): TGTGCCAGTAGTGGGACTAGCGGGACTGGTGAGCAGTTCTTC.

This clone was seen once. The rearrangement uses TRBV28 and TRBJ2-1, with 11 bases aligning to TRBD2. Germline V lookup: CDR1 MDHEN, CDR2 SYDVKM. Unmatched junction bases numbered 8, after V lost 5 bases and J lost 5 bases. The CDR3 is 16 residues long. DNA for the CDR3: TGTGCCAGCAGTGTATTAGCGGGAGGGAGTCACAATGAGCAGTTCTTC. Its translation is CASSVLAGGSHNEQFF.

This clone was seen a single time. V and J are TRBV7-8 and TRBJ1-2; D is possibly TRBD1 (6 bases). CDR1 and CDR2 (germline): SGHVS, FQNEAQ. The CDR3 length is 13 residues. The V and J ends lost 6 bases and 4 bases respectively, with 12 bases between them. CDR3 in DNA: TGTGCCAGCAGTTCGCAGGGGACCTATGGCTACACCTTC. Its translation is CASSSQGTYGYTF.

CDR3 sequence: CASSLGGRDHNEQFF. CDR3 nucleotide sequence: TGTGCCAGCAGCTTGGGAGGCAGAGATCACAATGAGCAGTTCTTC. This chain connects TRBV7-3 to TRBJ2-1; tentatively, D is TRBD2 (6 bases). The V end lost 3 bases, the J end lost 5 bases, and 14 bases lay between the germline ends. This CDR3 comprises 15 residues. Germline CDR1 is SGHTA and CDR2 is FQGTGA.

This clone occurred once. The rearrangement joins TRBV6-6 to TRBJ2-1, with D unclear. The CDR3 consists of 16 residues. V was cut by 2 bases and J by 0 bases, with 11 bases left in between. Germline values: CDR1 MNHNY, CDR2 SVGAGI (reference sequence). CDR3 amino acids: CASSYSRRSSYNEQFF. CDR3 nucleotide sequence: TGTGCCAGCAGTTACAGCCGACGGAGCTCCTACAATGAGCAGTTCTTC.

The chain's CDR3 is CASRLEAGAGDNEQFF. In DNA, the CDR3 is TGTGCAAGTCGCTTAGAAGCCGGGGCAGGGGACAATGAGCAGTTCTTC. The rearrangement joins TRBV12-2 to TRBJ2-1; the table's TRBD1 call for D was not verified on the DNA. TRBV12-2 is tagged as a pseudogene. CDR3 length equals 16 residues.

V usage is TRBV4-3 and J usage is TRBJ2-2; 9 bases line up with TRBD2. Germline V gives CDR1 LGHNA, CDR2 YSLEER. The CDR3 is made up of 19 amino acids. V gave up 0 bases and J gave up 4 bases; unmatched junction bases: 12. The CDR3 DNA follows: TGCGCCAGCAGCCAAGACATAATAGCGGCGGGAGGGAGCACCGGGGAGCTGTTTTTT. Amino acids: CASSQDIIAAGGSTGELFF.

The chain has TRBV5-1 and TRBJ2-7, with D maybe TRBD2 (6 bases). V lost 4 bases and J 4 bases, leaving 18 bases between the germline ends. Looked up from germline, CDR1 is SGHRS and CDR2 is YFSETQ. This CDR3 has 15 amino acids. Here the CDR3 DNA reads TGCGCCAGCAGCCCTGGGGACTCCCGGGCGTACGAGCAGTACTTC. Its protein product is CASSPGDSRAYEQYF.

The rearrangement uses TRBV27 and TRBJ2-1; tentatively, D is TRBD2 (5 bases). This CDR3 is built from 15 residues. From germline, CDR1 is MNHEY and CDR2 SMNVEV (reference sequence). V gave up 2 bases and J gave up 2 bases, with 10 bases separating them. The DNA for the CDR3 is TGTGCCAGCAGTTTACTAGCAGAAACCTACAATGAGCAGTTCTTC. It specifies CASSLLAETYNEQFF.

J is TRBJ2-5 and V is TRBV25-1; D not resolved. V was cut by 4 bases and J by 4 bases, with 1 base left in between. CDR1 and CDR2 (germline): MGHDK, SYGVNS. CDR3 length: 10 residues. The CDR3 reads CASSGETQYF. The CDR3, as DNA: TGTGCCAGCAGTGGAGAGACCCAGTACTTC.

The V call is TRBV27, the J call TRBJ1-6; D perhaps matches TRBD1 (6 bases). Trimming pared 4 bases from V and 0 bases from J, leaving 16 bases between. The CDR3 loop spans 18 amino acids. CDR1 MNHEY and CDR2 SMNVEV come from the germline V gene (reference sequence). The CDR3 coding sequence is TGTGCCAGCAGTTCCCCCGGGACAACTAGCTCCTATAATTCACCCCTCCACTTT. Its protein is CASSSPGTTSSYNSPLHF.

V is TRBV27 and J is TRBJ2-1; no definite D call. CDR3 length equals 15 residues. Trimming removed 8 bases at V and 7 bases at J, with 21 bases between. Germline lookup yields CDR1 MNHEY and CDR2 SMNVEV (reference sequence). CDR3 coding DNA: TGTGCCAGCGGATTAGGAGCCTGGACCCAAAATGAGCAGTTCTTC. Its protein is CASGLGAWTQNEQFF.

The genes are TRBV27 and TRBJ1-2, with 9 bases identical to TRBD1. Per germline, CDR1 MNHEY and CDR2 SMNVEV (reference sequence). The CDR3 is 14 amino acids. After removal of 4 bases from V and 7 bases from J, the junction contained 7 bases not matched to a gene. The CDR3 DNA sequence: TGTGCCAGCAGTTACGGGACAGGGAGGGGTGGCTACACCTTC. Encoded protein: CASSYGTGRGGYTF.

The chain recombines TRBV5-4 with TRBJ2-7; a weak D match, TRBD1 (5 bases). The CDR3 is 12 amino acids. The V end was cut by 4 bases, the J end by 2 bases, with 7 bases between. Germline V gene lookup returns CDR1 SGHNT and CDR2 YYREEE (reference sequence). Here the CDR3 reads CASSVDTYEQYF. DNA of the CDR3: TGTGCCAGCAGCGTGGACACCTACGAGCAGTACTTC.

The chain combines TRBV5-1 with TRBJ1-1; TRBD1 agrees at 7 bases. The CDR3 length is 13 residues. Germline V gene lookup returns CDR1 SGHRS and CDR2 YFSETQ. The V and J ends lost 4 bases and 4 bases, in that order; junction bases with no gene match: 4. The CDR3 here is CASSPTGFTEAFF. The CDR3 bases are TGCGCCAGCAGCCCGACAGGGTTCACTGAAGCTTTCTTT. Complete variable domain (other parts from reference TRBV5-1 and TRBJ1-1): KAGVTQTPRYLIKTRGQQVTLSCSPISGHRSVSWYQQTPGQGLQFLFEYFSETQRNKGNFPGRFSGRQFSNSRSEMNVSTLELGDSALYLCASSPTGFTEAFFGQGTRLTVV.

This clone appeared once. The V gene is TRBV4-3, the J gene TRBJ1-1; D is ambiguous. The CDR3 runs to 14 residues. CDR1 and CDR2 (germline): LGHNA, YSLEER. V was pared by 0 bases and J by 11 bases, with 16 bases between. This CDR3 reads CASSQELEGSGAFF. The CDR3 nucleotides are TGCGCCAGCAGCCAAGAACTGGAGGGTTCTGGGGCTTTCTTT.

The rearrangement links TRBV7-2 to TRBJ2-1; tentatively, D is TRBD1 (5 bases). Germline CDR1 reads SGHTA; CDR2 reads FQGNSA. With 2 bases removed from V and 6 bases from J, the gap between germline ends came to 11 bases. CDR3 length: 14 amino acids. In nucleotides, the CDR3 is TGTGCCAGCAGCTTAAACAGGAAACTCAATGAGCAGTTCTTC. It specifies CASSLNRKLNEQFF.

The chain recombines TRBV18 with TRBJ1-1; the D gene is possibly TRBD1 (6 bases). The CDR3 is made up of 15 amino acids. The germline V and J ends were trimmed by 4 bases and 0 bases, with 12 bases remaining between them. Germline V gives CDR1 KGHSH, CDR2 LQKENI. Here the CDR3 reads CASSLQGGLNTEAFF. The CDR3 DNA follows: TGTGCCAGCTCACTCCAAGGGGGGTTGAACACTGAAGCTTTCTTT.

This clone was observed a handful of times. CDR3 residues: CASSPSTNTGELFF. The CDR3 coding sequence is TGTGCCAGCAGCCCTTCCACGAACACCGGGGAGCTGTTTTTT. The genes are TRBV7-9 and TRBJ2-2; D unclear. In germline, CDR1 is SEHNR, CDR2 FQNEAQ (reference sequence). The ends were cut back, 5 bases at V and 0 bases at J, with 7 bases in the middle. The length of the CDR3 is 14 residues. The full variable domain, in which reference TRBV7-9 and TRBJ2-2 provide the parts outside the CDR3, is DTGVSQNPRHKITKRGQNVTFRCDPISEHNRLYWYRQTLGQGPEFLTYFQNEAQLEKSRLLSDRFSAERPKGSFSTLEIQRTEQGDSAMYLCASSPSTNTGELFFGEGSRLTVL.

This sequence joins TRBV6-5 and TRBJ1-3; D remains unclear. The CDR3 is made up of 15 amino acids. V was clipped by 4 bases and J by 0 bases, with 10 bases between them. Germline-derived CDR1 and CDR2 are MNHEY and SVGAGI. The CDR3 loop is CASSSRPNSGNTIYF. DNA for the CDR3: TGTGCCAGCAGTTCCCGACCCAACTCTGGAAACACCATATATTTT.

The chain combines TRBV6-5 with TRBJ2-5, with D perhaps being TRBD1 or TRBD2 (5 bases each). The CDR3 runs to 15 residues. Germline CDR1 MNHEY, CDR2 SVGAGI. The ends were cut back, 0 bases at V and 3 bases at J, with 11 bases in the middle. CDR3 sequence: CASSYSGDPKETQYF. The CDR3 bases are TGTGCCAGCAGTTACTCTGGGGACCCTAAAGAGACCCAGTACTTC.

J is TRBJ1-1 and V is TRBV5-1; D not certain. Between the trimmed V and J ends, which lost 5 bases and 5 bases, there was a span of 13 bases. The CDR3 contains 13 residues. The germline gives CDR1 SGHRS, CDR2 YFSETQ. CDR3 nucleotides: TGCGCCAGCAGTTCGACGGGAGGGACTGAAGCTTTCTTT. Protein: CASSSTGGTEAFF.

The rearrangement links TRBV19 to TRBJ1-5, with 7 bases matching TRBD1. The CDR3 is made up of 14 amino acids. CDR1 and CDR2 (germline): LNHDA, SQIVND (reference sequence). The junction had 5 bases not matched to a gene; V was cut back by 3 bases and J by 6 bases. CDR3: CASSIGAGGQPQHF. The CDR3, as DNA: TGTGCCAGTAGTATTGGGGCAGGGGGTCAGCCCCAGCATTTT.

The chain carries TRBV6-5 and TRBJ1-1; no clear D. V lost 6 bases, J lost 6 bases, and 11 bases lay in between. There are 12 residues in the CDR3. Germline V gene lookup returns CDR1 MNHEY and CDR2 SVGAGI. Here the CDR3 reads CASRDRGSEAFF. The CDR3 DNA reads as TGTGCCAGCAGAGACCGTGGCTCTGAAGCTTTCTTT.

V is TRBV5-5 and J is TRBJ2-7, with 7 bases identical to TRBD1. Germline CDR1 and CDR2: SGHKS and YYEKEE (reference sequence). V gave up 3 bases and J gave up 0 bases; unmatched junction bases: 3. The CDR3 runs to 14 residues. The DNA of the CDR3 is TGTGCCAGCAGCTATTGGGACAGCTCCTACGAGCAGTACTTC. Translation gives CASSYWDSSYEQYF.

V gene TRBV9 combines with J gene TRBJ1-5, with a possible D match to TRBD1 (6 bases). The germline V and J ends were trimmed by 0 bases and 7 bases, with 14 bases remaining between them. CDR3 length: 15 amino acids. Germline CDR1 and CDR2: SGDLS and YYNGEE. CDR3 bases: TGTGCCAGCAGCGTAGGAGGGGGGAAGAGGCAGCCCCAGCATTTT. This encodes CASSVGGGKRQPQHF.

This rearrangement joins TRBV18 to TRBJ1-5, with D perhaps matching TRBD1 (5 bases). Germline V gene data show CDR1 as KGHSH and CDR2 as LQKENI. The length of the CDR3 is 16 residues. V shed 3 bases and J shed 4 bases, with 16 bases lying between them. The CDR3 is CASSPQGPPTNQPQHF. For the CDR3, the DNA is TGTGCCAGCTCACCCCAGGGTCCTCCCACGAATCAGCCCCAGCATTTT.

The chain recombines TRBV7-9 with TRBJ2-7, with a possible D match to TRBD1 (5 bases). The V gene's germline CDR1 is SEHNR and CDR2 FQNEAQ (reference sequence). With 3 bases removed from V and 3 bases from J, the gap between germline ends came to 6 bases. This CDR3 comprises 12 residues. CDR3 loop: CASSFDSYEQYF. CDR3 coding DNA: TGTGCCAGCAGCTTCGACAGCTACGAGCAGTACTTC.

The chain joins TRBV10-2 to TRBJ2-7; a weak D match, TRBD2 (6 bases). Germline values: CDR1 WSHSY, CDR2 SAAADI. The CDR3 extends over 13 amino acids. Trimming pared 7 bases from V and 1 base from J, leaving 11 bases between. The CDR3 region is CASKSSGSYEQYF. CDR3 DNA: TGCGCCAGCAAGAGTAGCGGATCCTACGAGCAGTACTTC.

V and J are TRBV5-4 and TRBJ2-1; 15 bases match TRBD2. CDR1 is SGHNT and CDR2 is YYREEE in the germline V gene (reference sequence). Trimming cost V 3 bases and J 10 bases; bases outside gene matches: 2. The CDR3 loop spans 14 amino acids. The CDR3 nucleotides read TGTGCCAGCAGCTCCGGACTAGCGGGAGGGGAGCAGTTCTTC. Translated: CASSSGLAGGEQFF.

J is TRBJ1-1 and V is TRBV5-1, with TRBD1 as a possible D gene (5 bases). The germline V gene encodes CDR1 SGHRS and CDR2 YFSETQ. The CDR3 loop spans 14 amino acids. V was shortened by 0 bases and J by 4 bases, with 10 bases between the two germline ends. CDR3 region: CASSLGQSITEAFF. CDR3 nucleotide sequence: TGCGCCAGCAGCTTGGGACAGTCCATCACTGAAGCTTTCTTT.